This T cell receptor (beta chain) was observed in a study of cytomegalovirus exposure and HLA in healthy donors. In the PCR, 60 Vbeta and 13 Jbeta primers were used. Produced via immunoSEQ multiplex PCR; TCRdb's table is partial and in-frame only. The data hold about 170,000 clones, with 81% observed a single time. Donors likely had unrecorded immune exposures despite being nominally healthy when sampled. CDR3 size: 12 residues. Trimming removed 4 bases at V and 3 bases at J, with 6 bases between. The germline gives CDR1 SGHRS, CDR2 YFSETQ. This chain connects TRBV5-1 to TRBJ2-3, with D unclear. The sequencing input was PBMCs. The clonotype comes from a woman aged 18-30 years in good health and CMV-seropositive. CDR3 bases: TGCGCCAGCAGCATTACTACAGATACGCAGTATTTT. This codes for CASSITTDTQYF.